The 27 T cell receptor beta chains below were found in one sample sequenced in a study of CXCR3-negative and CXCR3-positive naive CD8 T cells. UMI-labeled TRB cDNA libraries were prepared by 5' RACE. After re-calling the 5' RACE reads, TCRdb lists one entry per CDR3 protein, DNA absent. The clone table shows about 130,000 distinct CDR3 sequences, with the ten largest holding around 0.5%. The sequenced sample consisted of naive CXCR3- CD8+ T cells from blood. The sample's subset: CD45RO-CCR7+CD27+CD95- naive CD8+ T cells lacking CXCR3 (TNR3-). Every receptor here comes from a human donor in good health. Some clones in this sample may be carry-over from other donors' samples.

The chain joins TRBV12-5 to TRBJ1-5. CDR1 and CDR2 (germline): LGHNT, FRNRAP. The CDR3 runs 13 residues. The CDR3 reads CASAMMGNQPQHF.

This chain joins TRBV10-1 and TRBJ2-7. CDR3 length: 14 amino acids. The germline CDR1 and CDR2 sequences are WNHNN and SYGVQD (reference sequence). CDR3 amino acids: CASSEGSRFYEQYF.

The V and J genes are TRBV7-3 and TRBJ2-7. Germline assignment: CDR1 SGHTA and CDR2 FQGTGA. The CDR3 loop spans 14 amino acids. The CDR3 spells CASSSHVGNYEQYF.

This chain joins TRBV6-2 or TRBV6-3 and TRBJ2-7. The CDR3 runs to 12 residues. Per germline, CDR1 MNHEY and CDR2 SVGEGT. CDR3 sequence: CASTNAAYEQYF.

V usage is TRBV5-6 and J usage is TRBJ2-7; TCRdb designates TRBD1, a call that cannot be tested without DNA. CDR3 length: 13 residues. Germline V lookup: CDR1 SGHDT, CDR2 YYEEEE. The CDR3 sequence: CASSLRVGPEQYF.

The V and J genes are TRBV7-9 and TRBJ2-1; there is no DNA to check the TCRdb D call of TRBD1. The germline CDR1 and CDR2 sequences are SEHNR and FQNEAQ (reference sequence). This CDR3 has 14 amino acids. CDR3 region: CASSPAGKYNEQFF.

V gene TRBV5-4 combines with J gene TRBJ2-1; no DNA is available, so the TRBD1 call from TCRdb remains unchecked. Germline values: CDR1 SGHNT, CDR2 YYREEE (reference sequence). The CDR3 covers 17 residues. This chain's CDR3 is CASSLGARGSSYNEQFF.

The chain is built from TRBV10-2 and TRBJ2-1; TCRdb designates TRBD2, a call that cannot be tested without DNA. Germline V gene data show CDR1 as WSHSY and CDR2 as SAAADI. The CDR3 is 15 residues long. The CDR3 region is CASSALAVSYNEQFF.

The rearrangement links TRBV12-3 or TRBV12-4 to TRBJ1-2; without DNA, the TCRdb call of TRBD1 cannot be checked. This CDR3 is built from 17 residues. The CDR3 sequence: CASTSGAGLDGPNGYTF.

This sequence joins TRBV25-1 and TRBJ2-5; TCRdb proposes TRBD1, but this gene call is untestable without DNA. Germline V lookup: CDR1 MGHDK, CDR2 SYGVNS. CDR3 length: 17 residues. CDR3 loop: CASSAAIGTGFQETQYF.

This chain links TRBV5-8 with TRBJ2-1. The CDR3 totals 15 residues. Germline CDR1 and CDR2: SGHTS and YDEGEE. CDR3 residues: CASSLSAGPYNEQFF.

The rearrangement joins TRBV6-2 or TRBV6-3 to TRBJ2-6; the D gene TCRdb calls, TRBD2, cannot be checked with no DNA. Germline assignment: CDR1 MNHEY and CDR2 SVGEGT. The CDR3 is 15 amino acids. CDR3 amino acids: CASSESHSGANVLTF.

The V gene is TRBV2, the J gene TRBJ2-3. This CDR3 region has 14 residues. CDR1 is SNHLY and CDR2 is FYNNEI in the germline V gene. The CDR3 loop is CASSGPFSTDTQYF. The whole variable domain, remainder taken from reference TRBV2 and TRBJ2-3, is EPEVTQTPSHQVTQMGQEVILRCVPISNHLYFYWYRQILGQKVEFLVSFYNNEISEKSEIFDDQFSVERPDGSNFTLKIRSTKLEDSAMYFCASSGPFSTDTQYFGPGTRLTVL.

The chain employs TRBV29-1 and TRBJ1-4; with no DNA, the TCRdb D assignment of TRBD1 cannot be verified. There are 14 residues in the CDR3. Per the germline V gene, CDR1 is SQVTM and CDR2 is ANQGSEA. CDR3 in amino acids: CSVASVDKMEKLFF.

The gene calls are TRBV6-2 or TRBV6-3 and TRBJ2-3; TCRdb picks TRBD1, but there is no DNA to check that call. The CDR3 sequence is 17 residues long. CDR1 MNHEY and CDR2 SVGEGT come from the germline V gene. The CDR3 reads CASSYSTPGLASDTQYF.

This sequence joins TRBV15 and TRBJ1-2; there is no DNA to check the TCRdb D call of TRBD1. The CDR3 loop spans 15 amino acids. Germline V gene lookup returns CDR1 LNHNV and CDR2 YYDKDF (reference sequence). CDR3 protein: CATSRERQNNYGYTF.

This rearrangement joins TRBV4-1 to TRBJ1-5. The CDR3 runs to 15 residues. Germline V CDR1 and CDR2: MGHRA, YSYEKL. The CDR3 protein is CASSQGPGYNQPQHF.

V and J are TRBV5-5 and TRBJ1-6; TCRdb's assignment of TRBD1 cannot be checked, as there is no DNA. The CDR3 spans 15 residues. Germline CDR1 is SGHKS and CDR2 is YYEKEE (reference sequence). CDR3 sequence reads: CASGRTNSYNSPLHF.

This chain links TRBV28 with TRBJ2-5. This CDR3 comprises 14 residues. Germline CDR1 is MDHEN and CDR2 is SYDVKM. The CDR3 region is CASSFEDGQETQYF.

The chain recombines TRBV29-1 with TRBJ1-2. CDR1 and CDR2 from the germline V gene are SQVTM and ANQGSEA. The CDR3 consists of 13 residues. CDR3 residues: CSVEDQRSYGYTF. Using reference TRBV29-1 and TRBJ1-2 for the parts outside the CDR3, the full variable domain is SAVISQKPSRDICQRGTSLTIQCQVDSQVTMMFWYRQQPGQSLTLIATANQGSEATYESGFVIDKFPISRPNLTFSTLTVSNMSPEDSSIYLCSVEDQRSYGYTFGSGTRLTVV.

The chain recombines TRBV7-9 with TRBJ2-7. Germline V gene data show CDR1 as SEHNR and CDR2 as FQNEAQ (reference sequence). This CDR3 comprises 12 residues. This CDR3 is CASTTGFREQYF.

The chain couples TRBV5-1 to TRBJ1-6; TCRdb reports TRBD1, a call that lacks DNA to check it against. This CDR3 is 15 amino acids long. Germline CDR1 is SGHRS and CDR2 is YFSETQ. The CDR3 spells CASSLEAQGRGPLHF.

The V call is TRBV27, the J call TRBJ2-1; TCRdb outputs TRBD1, but without DNA this stays unchecked. The CDR3 has 14 amino acids. Germline CDR1 MNHEY, CDR2 SMNVEV (reference sequence). The CDR3 reads CASSLPGYVNEQFF.

V and J are TRBV7-6 and TRBJ2-3; TCRdb picks TRBD1, but there is no DNA to check that call. This CDR3 is 18 amino acids long. Germline CDR1 reads SGHVS; CDR2 reads FNYEAQ. The CDR3 is CASSLQRGNKNPTGGQYF.

The chain recombines TRBV12-3 or TRBV12-4 with TRBJ2-2; TCRdb indicates TRBD1, and absent DNA this call remains unverified. This CDR3 region has 15 residues. The CDR3 here is CASSHQIRGPGELFF.

J is TRBJ2-3 and V is TRBV28. Germline values: CDR1 MDHEN, CDR2 SYDVKM. CDR3 length: 14 residues. CDR3 sequence reads: CASSLRLAADTQYF.

This sequence joins TRBV7-7 and TRBJ2-5; the D call of TRBD1 rests on TCRdb alone, since no DNA is present to check it. The CDR3 extends over 14 amino acids. Per germline, CDR1 SSHAT and CDR2 FNYEAQ (reference sequence). CDR3: CASSSIQGGGTQYF. Full variable domain (rest looked up from reference TRBV7-7 and TRBJ2-5): GAGVSQSPRYKVTKRGQDVTLRCDPISSHATLYWYQQALGQGPEFLTYFNYEAQPDKSGLPSDRFSAERPEGSISTLTIQRTEQRDSAMYRCASSSIQGGGTQYFGPGTRLLVL.